The 10 T cell receptor beta chains given below trace back to one sample, sequenced in a study of OX40 agonist ivuxolimab in advanced cancers. Method: immunoSEQ multiplex PCR; TCRdb's copy keeps in-frame clones and lacks some. The sample yields some 80,000 clones, roughly 92% seen once. This sample comprised CD4+ or CD8+ T cells sorted from blood, obtained in a trial of the OX40 agonist ivuxolimab. These receptors were obtained from an adult with an advanced solid tumor such as melanoma, head and neck, liver or kidney cancer.

The V and J genes are TRBV7-3 and TRBJ1-1; D is ambiguous. The V end was cut by 5 bases, the J end by 10 bases, with 14 bases between. The CDR3 extends over 12 amino acids. Germline values: CDR1 SGHTA, CDR2 FQGTGA. The CDR3 region has the DNA TGTGCCAGCAGCAACAAAAAGGGTGCAGCTTTCTTT. It specifies CASSNKKGAAFF.

The chain carries TRBV7-3 and TRBJ1-6; the D is unclear. Germline V gene sequence: CDR1 SGHTA, CDR2 FQGTGA. The CDR3 has 13 residues. Trimming shortened V by 2 bases and J by 8 bases, and 7 bases separated the two germline ends. In DNA, the CDR3 is TGTGCCAGCAGCTTAGACTCAGATTCACCCCTCCACTTT. Translating gives CASSLDSDSPLHF.

The chain links TRBV6-1 to TRBJ2-6; no clear D gene. V dropped 3 bases and J dropped 0 bases, with 6 bases sitting between them. This CDR3 comprises 15 residues. Germline loops: CDR1 MNHNS, CDR2 SASEGT. In DNA, the CDR3 is TGTGCCAGCAGTGATTATAACTCTGGGGCCAACGTCCTGACTTTC. Translated, it gives CASSDYNSGANVLTF.

The V and J genes are TRBV5-1 and TRBJ2-3; TRBD2 agrees at 15 bases. Germline trimming cut 0 bases from V and 0 bases from J; bases unmatched to any gene: 5. The CDR3 contains 19 residues. From germline, CDR1 is SGHRS and CDR2 YFSETQ. The CDR3 bases are TGCGCCAGCAGCTTGGTCGGACTAGCGGGGGGGCTTAGCACAGATACGCAGTATTTT. Protein sequence: CASSLVGLAGGLSTDTQYF.

The chain carries TRBV19 and TRBJ1-2; no definite D call. CDR3 size: 13 residues. V was clipped by 5 bases and J by 5 bases, with 12 bases between them. CDR1 and CDR2 (germline): LNHDA, SQIVND (reference sequence). The CDR3 sequence: CASSAQREYGYTF. The CDR3 nucleotides read TGTGCCAGTAGTGCCCAAAGGGAGTATGGCTACACCTTC.

The chain carries TRBV5-6 and TRBJ1-4; D is ambiguous. V was pared by 4 bases and J by 8 bases, with 15 bases between. This CDR3 region has 14 residues. CDR1 and CDR2 from the germline V gene are SGHDT and YYEEEE. Written as DNA, the CDR3 is TGTGCCAGCAGCGCTGGGTGGCGGGTCGAAAAACTGTTTTTT. Translating gives CASSAGWRVEKLFF.

This chain links TRBV7-3 with TRBJ1-3; weak D call: TRBD1 (5 bases). The CDR3 totals 16 residues. Trimming removed 4 bases from V and 1 base from J, with 14 bases in between. Germline assignment: CDR1 SGHTA and CDR2 FQGTGA. CDR3 sequence reads: CASSSGTPGSGNTIYF. CDR3 sequence (DNA): TGTGCCAGCAGCTCCGGGACCCCGGGGTCTGGAAACACCATATATTTT.

The J gene is TRBJ1-1, the V gene TRBV14; D uncertain. V lost 1 base to trimming and J lost 6 bases, with 6 bases between them. The germline V gene encodes CDR1 SGHDN and CDR2 FVKESK. The CDR3 extends over 12 amino acids. CDR3 nucleotides: TGTGCCAGCAGCCAAGCTTGGGCTGAAGCTTTCTTT. It specifies CASSQAWAEAFF.

The chain links TRBV6-5 to TRBJ1-3, with D perhaps matching TRBD1 (6 bases). Germline values: CDR1 MNHEY, CDR2 SVGAGI. The CDR3 runs to 14 residues. With 6 bases removed from V and 0 bases from J, the gap between germline ends came to 9 bases. The CDR3 loop reads CASSRTDSGNTIYF. DNA for the CDR3: TGTGCCAGCAGCCGGACAGACTCTGGAAACACCATATATTTT.

The chain carries TRBV6-1 and TRBJ2-2; 7 positions match TRBD1. V trimming: 2 bases; J trimming: 5 bases; junction bases outside the gene matches: 8. The CDR3 is 16 amino acids. Germline CDR1 is MNHNS and CDR2 is SASEGT. CDR3 in amino acids: CASSELFRGYTGELFF. In DNA form, the CDR3 reads TGTGCCAGCAGTGAACTCTTCAGGGGGTATACCGGGGAGCTGTTTTTT.